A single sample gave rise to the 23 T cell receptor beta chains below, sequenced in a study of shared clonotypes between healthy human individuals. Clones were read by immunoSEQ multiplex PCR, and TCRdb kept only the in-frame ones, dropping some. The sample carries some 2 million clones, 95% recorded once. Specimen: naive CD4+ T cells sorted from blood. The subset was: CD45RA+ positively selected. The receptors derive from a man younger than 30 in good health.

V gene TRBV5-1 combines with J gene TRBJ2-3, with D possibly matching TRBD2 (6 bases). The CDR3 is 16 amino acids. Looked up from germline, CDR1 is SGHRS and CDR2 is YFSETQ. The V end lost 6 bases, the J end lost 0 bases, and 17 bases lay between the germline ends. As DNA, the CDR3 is TGCGCCAGCATACGTTTTGGAGGGGCCAGCACAGATACGCAGTATTTT. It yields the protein CASIRFGGASTDTQYF. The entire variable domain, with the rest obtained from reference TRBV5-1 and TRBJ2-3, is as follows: KAGVTQTPRYLIKTRGQQVTLSCSPISGHRSVSWYQQTPGQGLQFLFEYFSETQRNKGNFPGRFSGRQFSNSRSEMNVSTLELGDSALYLCASIRFGGASTDTQYFGPGTRLTVL.

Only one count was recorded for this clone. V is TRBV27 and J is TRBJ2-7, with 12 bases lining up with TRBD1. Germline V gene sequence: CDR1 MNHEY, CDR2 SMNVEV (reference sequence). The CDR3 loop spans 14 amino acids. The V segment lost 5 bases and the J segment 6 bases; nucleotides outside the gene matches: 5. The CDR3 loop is CASSIGTGGSEQYF. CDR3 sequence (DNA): TGTGCCAGCAGTATTGGGACAGGGGGCTCCGAGCAGTACTTC.

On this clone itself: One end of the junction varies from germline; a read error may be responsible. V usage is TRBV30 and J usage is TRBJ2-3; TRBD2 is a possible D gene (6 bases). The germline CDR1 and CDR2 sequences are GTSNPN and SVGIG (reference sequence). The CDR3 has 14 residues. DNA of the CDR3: TGTGCTTGGACCTTTCCGGGGGGCACAGATACGCAGTATTTT. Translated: CAWTFPGGTDTQYF.

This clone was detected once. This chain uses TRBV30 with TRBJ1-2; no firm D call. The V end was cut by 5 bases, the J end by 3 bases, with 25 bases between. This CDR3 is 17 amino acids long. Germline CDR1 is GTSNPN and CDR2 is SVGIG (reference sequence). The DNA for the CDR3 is TGTGCCTGGCGTTTTCCAAGCCCGCCACTTAACTACTATGGCTACACCTTC. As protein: CAWRFPSPPLNYYGYTF.

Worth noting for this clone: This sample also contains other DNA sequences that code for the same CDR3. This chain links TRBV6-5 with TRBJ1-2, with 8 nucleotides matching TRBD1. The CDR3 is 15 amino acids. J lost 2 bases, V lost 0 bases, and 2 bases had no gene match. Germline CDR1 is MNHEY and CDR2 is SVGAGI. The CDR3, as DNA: TGTGCCAGCAGTTACTCGAGGACAGGGAACTATGGCTACACCTTC. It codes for CASSYSRTGNYGYTF.

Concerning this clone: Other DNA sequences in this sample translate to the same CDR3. The CDR3 DNA sequence: TGTGCCAGCAGCGTAGGCCCTAGTACAGATACGCAGTATTTT. It yields the protein CASSVGPSTDTQYF. V gene TRBV9 combines with J gene TRBJ2-3; no firm D call. Germline assignment: CDR1 SGDLS and CDR2 YYNGEE. This CDR3 comprises 14 residues. Trimming cost V 0 bases and J 3 bases, with 8 bases left between them.

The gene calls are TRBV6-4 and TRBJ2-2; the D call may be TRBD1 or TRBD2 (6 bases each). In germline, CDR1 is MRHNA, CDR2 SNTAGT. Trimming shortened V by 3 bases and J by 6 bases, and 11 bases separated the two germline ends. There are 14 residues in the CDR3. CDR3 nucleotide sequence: TGTGCCAGCAGTGAAAATCGGGGGCCCGGGGAGCTGTTTTTT. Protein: CASSENRGPGELFF.

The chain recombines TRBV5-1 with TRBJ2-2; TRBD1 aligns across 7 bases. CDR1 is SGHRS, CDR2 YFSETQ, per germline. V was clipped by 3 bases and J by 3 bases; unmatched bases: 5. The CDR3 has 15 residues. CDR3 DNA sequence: TGCGCCAGCAGCTCTACAGGGGAGTACACCGGGGAGCTGTTTTTT. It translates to CASSSTGEYTGELFF.

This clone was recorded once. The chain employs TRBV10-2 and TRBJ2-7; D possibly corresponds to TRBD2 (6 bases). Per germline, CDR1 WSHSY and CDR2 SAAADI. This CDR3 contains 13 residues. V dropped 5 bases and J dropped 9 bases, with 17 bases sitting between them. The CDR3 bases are TGCGCCAGCAGTCTTGGAGGGCCCTTCGGGCAGTACTTC. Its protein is CASSLGGPFGQYF.

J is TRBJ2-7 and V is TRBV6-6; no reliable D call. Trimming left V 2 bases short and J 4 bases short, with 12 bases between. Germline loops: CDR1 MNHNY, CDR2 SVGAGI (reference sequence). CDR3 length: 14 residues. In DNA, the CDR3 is TGTGCCAGCAGTTACCCCTACCTAGGGTACGAGCAGTACTTC. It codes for CASSYPYLGYEQYF.

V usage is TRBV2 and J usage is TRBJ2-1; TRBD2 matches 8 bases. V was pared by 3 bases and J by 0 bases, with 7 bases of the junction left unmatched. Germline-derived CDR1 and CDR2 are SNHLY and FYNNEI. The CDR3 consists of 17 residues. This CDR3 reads CASSDWPGGSSYNEQFF. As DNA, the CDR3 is TGTGCCAGCAGTGATTGGCCGGGGGGGAGCTCCTACAATGAGCAGTTCTTC. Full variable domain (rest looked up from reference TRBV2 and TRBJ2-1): EPEVTQTPSHQVTQMGQEVILRCVPISNHLYFYWYRQILGQKVEFLVSFYNNEISEKSEIFDDQFSVERPDGSNFTLKIRSTKLEDSAMYFCASSDWPGGSSYNEQFFGPGTRLTVL.

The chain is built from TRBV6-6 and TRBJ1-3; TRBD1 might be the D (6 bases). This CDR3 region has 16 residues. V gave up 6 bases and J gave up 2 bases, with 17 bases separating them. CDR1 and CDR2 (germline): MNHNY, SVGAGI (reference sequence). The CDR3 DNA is TGTGCCAGCAGCTTTACGGGGGGGCCGGCTGGAAACACCATATATTTT. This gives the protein CASSFTGGPAGNTIYF.

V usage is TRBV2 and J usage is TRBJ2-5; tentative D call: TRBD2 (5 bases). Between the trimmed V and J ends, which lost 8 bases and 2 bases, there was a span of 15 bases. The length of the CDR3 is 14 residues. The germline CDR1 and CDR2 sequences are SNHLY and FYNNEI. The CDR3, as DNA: TGTGCCAGCCACGCATCAGTAGCGCAAGAGACCCAGTACTTC. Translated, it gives CASHASVAQETQYF. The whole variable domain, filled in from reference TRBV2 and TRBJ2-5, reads EPEVTQTPSHQVTQMGQEVILRCVPISNHLYFYWYRQILGQKVEFLVSFYNNEISEKSEIFDDQFSVERPDGSNFTLKIRSTKLEDSAMYFCASHASVAQETQYFGPGTRLLVL.

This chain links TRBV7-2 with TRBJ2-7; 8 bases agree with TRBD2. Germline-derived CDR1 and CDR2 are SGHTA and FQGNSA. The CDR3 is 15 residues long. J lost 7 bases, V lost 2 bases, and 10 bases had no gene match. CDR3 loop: CASSLNPAGVGEQYF. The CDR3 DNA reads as TGTGCCAGCAGCTTAAACCCAGCGGGAGTTGGTGAGCAGTACTTC.

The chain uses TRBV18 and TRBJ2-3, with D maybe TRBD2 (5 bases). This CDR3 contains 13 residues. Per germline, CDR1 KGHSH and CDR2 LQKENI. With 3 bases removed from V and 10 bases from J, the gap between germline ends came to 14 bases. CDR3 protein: CASSPPLVLAQYF. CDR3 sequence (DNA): TGTGCCAGCTCACCCCCACTAGTTTTAGCGCAGTATTTT. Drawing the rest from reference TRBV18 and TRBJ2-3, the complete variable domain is NAGVMQNPRHLVRRRGQEARLRCSPMKGHSHVYWYRQLPEEGLKFMVYLQKENIIDESGMPKERFSAEFPKEGPSILRIQQVVRGDSAAYFCASSPPLVLAQYFGPGTRLTVL.

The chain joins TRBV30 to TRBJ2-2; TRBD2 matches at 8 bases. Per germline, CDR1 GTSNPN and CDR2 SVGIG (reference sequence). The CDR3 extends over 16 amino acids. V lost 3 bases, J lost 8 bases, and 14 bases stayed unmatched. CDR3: CAWSEGSGLDEGELFF. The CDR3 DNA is TGTGCCTGGAGCGAAGGATCGGGACTAGATGAAGGGGAGCTGTTTTTT.

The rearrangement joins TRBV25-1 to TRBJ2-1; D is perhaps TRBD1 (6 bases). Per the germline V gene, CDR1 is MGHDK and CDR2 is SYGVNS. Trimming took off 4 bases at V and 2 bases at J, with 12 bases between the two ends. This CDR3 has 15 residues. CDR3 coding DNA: TGTGCCAGCAGTGTCCAGGGGTCGGCCTACAATGAGCAGTTCTTC. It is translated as CASSVQGSAYNEQFF.

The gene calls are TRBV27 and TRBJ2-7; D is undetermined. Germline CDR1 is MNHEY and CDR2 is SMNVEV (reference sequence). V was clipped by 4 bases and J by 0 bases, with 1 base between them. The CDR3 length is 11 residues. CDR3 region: CASSYSYEQYF. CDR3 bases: TGTGCCAGCAGTTACTCCTACGAGCAGTACTTC.

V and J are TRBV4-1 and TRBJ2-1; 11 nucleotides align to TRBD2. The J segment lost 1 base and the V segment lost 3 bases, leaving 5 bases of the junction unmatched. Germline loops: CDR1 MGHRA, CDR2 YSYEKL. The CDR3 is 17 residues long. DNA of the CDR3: TGCGCCAGCAGCCATCCAGGACTAGCGGGTTCCTACAATGAGCAGTTCTTC. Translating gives CASSHPGLAGSYNEQFF.

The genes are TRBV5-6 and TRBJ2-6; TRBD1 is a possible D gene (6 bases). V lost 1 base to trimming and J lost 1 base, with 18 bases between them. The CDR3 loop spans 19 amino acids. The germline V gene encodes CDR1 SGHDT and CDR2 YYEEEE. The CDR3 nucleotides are TGTGCCAGCAGCTTGTACAGGGAAGGGTTCGTTTCTGGGGCCAACGTCCTGACTTTC. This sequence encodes CASSLYREGFVSGANVLTF.

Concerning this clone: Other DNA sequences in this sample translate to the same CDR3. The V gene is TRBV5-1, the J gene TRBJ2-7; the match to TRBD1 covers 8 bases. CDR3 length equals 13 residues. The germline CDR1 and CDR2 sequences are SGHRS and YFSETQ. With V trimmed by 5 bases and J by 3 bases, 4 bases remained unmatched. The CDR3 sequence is CASRPGQGYEQYF. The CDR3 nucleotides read TGCGCCAGCAGGCCCGGACAGGGCTACGAGCAGTACTTC.

This CDR3 is CASSQGPGTYNEQFF. Here the CDR3 DNA reads TGTGCCAGCAGCCAAGGACCAGGGACCTACAATGAGCAGTTCTTC. This chain uses TRBV9 with TRBJ2-1; a weak D match, TRBD1 (5 bases). The CDR3 has 15 amino acids. V was trimmed by 4 bases and J by 2 bases, leaving 13 bases between them. Germline CDR1 is SGDLS and CDR2 is YYNGEE. The full variable domain, in which reference TRBV9 and TRBJ2-1 provide the parts outside the CDR3, is DSGVTQTPKHLITATGQRVTLRCSPRSGDLSVYWYQQSLDQGLQFLIQYYNGEERAKGNILERFSAQQFPDLHSELNLSSLELGDSALYFCASSQGPGTYNEQFFGPGTRLTVL.

The CDR3 region has the DNA TGTGCCAGCAGACCCCCGTTGAGCGGCTCCTACGAGCAGTACTTC. It specifies CASRPPLSGSYEQYF. This chain joins TRBV2 and TRBJ2-7, with D maybe TRBD2 (5 bases). Germline loops: CDR1 SNHLY, CDR2 FYNNEI. V was trimmed by 6 bases and J by 0 bases, leaving 15 bases between them. This CDR3 has 15 amino acids. The variable domain in full, with the rest retrieved from reference TRBV2 and TRBJ2-7, is EPEVTQTPSHQVTQMGQEVILRCVPISNHLYFYWYRQILGQKVEFLVSFYNNEISEKSEIFDDQFSVERPDGSNFTLKIRSTKLEDSAMYFCASRPPLSGSYEQYFGPGTRLTVT.